The 20 T cell receptor beta chains presented below share a single source sample, sequenced in a study of blood T cells in healthy people across ages. Combining a sample-barcoded 5' primer with a J-beta primer mix, a second PCR ran for roughly 7 to 12 cycles. One entry per CDR3 protein, called by TCRdb with MiXCR from the 5' RACE reads. This sample has more than 750,000 distinct CDR3 sequences, with 25% to 30% found just once. The sample was also linked to a second study, of T cells of mothers and their children.

The material sequenced was blood. The receptors stem from a woman aged 35 to 49 in good health.

This clonotype has a handful of counts. The gene calls are TRBV28 and TRBJ2-4, with a tentative D call TRBD2 (5 bases). CDR1 and CDR2 (germline): MDHEN, SYDVKM. Trimming removed 4 bases at V and 1 base at J, with 5 bases between. The CDR3 runs to 13 residues. The CDR3 DNA reads TGTGCCAGCAGTTGGACTGCCAAAAACATTCAGTACTTC. Protein: CASSWTAKNIQYF.

This clonotype was found a few times. The gene calls are TRBV24-1 and TRBJ2-7; tentatively, D is TRBD1 (6 bases). This CDR3 spans 16 amino acids. Trimming removed 0 bases from V and 7 bases from J, with 18 bases in between. Per the germline V gene, CDR1 is KGHDR and CDR2 is SFDVKD. CDR3 coding DNA: TGTGCCACCAGTGATTTGGGACAGAGCAAAGGTTATGAGCAGTACTTC. This translates into CATSDLGQSKGYEQYF.

Many counts were recorded for this clonotype. This chain joins TRBV30 and TRBJ1-4, with a weak D call TRBD1 (6 bases). CDR3 length: 15 residues. The V gene lost 0 bases and the J gene lost 4 bases, with 12 bases spanning the gap. Per the germline V gene, CDR1 is GTSNPN and CDR2 is SVGIG (reference sequence). CDR3: CAWSVSGAVNEKLFF. DNA for the CDR3: TGTGCCTGGAGTGTTTCGGGGGCAGTTAATGAAAAACTGTTTTTT.

The rearrangement links TRBV5-1 to TRBJ2-3; no clear D gene. CDR3 size: 13 residues. Germline V gives CDR1 SGHRS, CDR2 YFSETQ. Trimming stripped 0 bases from V and 4 bases from J, with 6 bases between. The CDR3 region has the DNA TGCGCCAGCAGCTTGGACCTAGCAGATACGCAGTATTTT. It encodes CASSLDLADTQYF.

The chain joins TRBV19 to TRBJ1-2; possibly TRBD1 for D (6 bases). In germline, CDR1 is LNHDA, CDR2 SQIVND (reference sequence). Trimming pared 3 bases from V and 2 bases from J, leaving 10 bases between. This CDR3 has 14 residues. In DNA, the CDR3 is TGTGCCAGTAGTATTTCTCAGGGGAACTATGGCTACACCTTC. Its protein is CASSISQGNYGYTF. The whole variable domain, remainder taken from reference TRBV19 and TRBJ1-2, is DGGITQSPKYLFRKEGQNVTLSCEQNLNHDAMYWYRQDPGQGLRLIYYSQIVNDFQKGDIAEGYSVSREKKESFPLTVTSAQKNPTAFYLCASSISQGNYGYTFGSGTRLTVV.

The chain uses TRBV30 and TRBJ1-6; D is undetermined. This CDR3 is built from 14 residues. CDR1 is GTSNPN and CDR2 is SVGIG in the germline V gene (reference sequence). CDR3 sequence: CAMDFLAHNSPLHF. CDR3 DNA: TGTGCAATGGACTTCTTGGCCCATAATTCACCCCTCCACTTT.

V is TRBV7-2 and J is TRBJ1-2; no definite D call. Trimming left V 3 bases short and J 2 bases short, with 13 bases between. The germline V gene encodes CDR1 SGHTA and CDR2 FQGNSA. The CDR3 spans 15 residues. For the CDR3, the DNA is TGTGCCAGCAGCTTCCCCGGTCCACCCAACTATGGCTACACCTTC. Translation: CASSFPGPPNYGYTF.

This clonotype has at least ten counts. The CDR3 DNA is TGTGCCAGCTCACCAGGTGCAGGGAGCTACGAGCAGTACTTC. Amino acid sequence: CASSPGAGSYEQYF. The V and J genes are TRBV18 and TRBJ2-7; D could derive from TRBD1 or TRBD2 (5 bases each). The CDR3 is made up of 14 amino acids. V shed 2 bases and J shed 3 bases, with 11 bases lying between them. Germline V gene data show CDR1 as KGHSH and CDR2 as LQKENI.

This clonotype was seen more than once but under ten times. The gene calls are TRBV27 and TRBJ2-1; 9 nucleotides align to TRBD1. V was pared by 6 bases and J by 2 bases, with 5 bases of the junction left unmatched. Germline V gene sequence: CDR1 MNHEY, CDR2 SMNVEV (reference sequence). The length of the CDR3 is 15 residues. The CDR3, as DNA: TGTGCCAGCAGACGGACAGGGGTGGCCTACAATGAGCAGTTCTTC. Residues: CASRRTGVAYNEQFF.

This clonotype was counted only a few times. This chain uses TRBV27 with TRBJ2-3; 9 bases are shared with TRBD2. Trimming at V came to 5 bases and at J to 7 bases, leaving 13 bases not matched to a gene. This CDR3 region has 16 residues. Germline CDR1 MNHEY, CDR2 SMNVEV (reference sequence). The CDR3 sequence is CASSDPPLLAGNTQYF. As DNA, the CDR3 is TGTGCCAGCAGTGACCCCCCGTTACTAGCGGGTAATACGCAGTATTTT.

This clonotype was seen a handful of times. The chain links TRBV20-1 to TRBJ2-1, with no clear D. V gave up 6 bases and J gave up 10 bases, with 19 bases separating them. The CDR3 sequence is 13 residues long. Germline CDR1 is DFQATT and CDR2 is SNEGSKA (reference sequence). CDR3 loop: CSALGMVIDEQFF. The CDR3, as DNA: TGCAGTGCCCTGGGAATGGTAATCGACGAGCAGTTCTTC.

As regards this clonotype: A much larger clone differs from this one at a single base, so this may be a read error. The chain combines TRBV18 with TRBJ1-1, with D perhaps TRBD1 (5 bases). The CDR3 covers 14 residues. Germline V gene lookup returns CDR1 KGHSH and CDR2 LQKENI. The CDR3 coding sequence is TGTACCAGCGCGTTACAGGTTTCGAACACTGAAGCTTTCTTT. It translates to CTSALQVSNTEAFF.

The chain employs TRBV6-6 and TRBJ1-2; TRBD1 might be the D (6 bases). The CDR3 runs 13 residues. V was cut by 5 bases and J by 6 bases, with 13 bases left in between. In germline, CDR1 is MNHNY, CDR2 SVGAGI (reference sequence). The CDR3 sequence: CASSKQGRDGYTF. The CDR3 DNA reads as TGTGCCAGCAGTAAACAGGGCCGGGATGGCTACACCTTC.

The table lists this clonotype with a few counts. Possible read error: a much larger clone is one base away. This chain uses TRBV29-1 with TRBJ1-6; 7 nucleotides line up with TRBD1. V was clipped by 7 bases and J by 3 bases; unmatched bases: 6. The CDR3 contains 14 residues. CDR1 and CDR2 (germline): SQVTM, ANQGSEA. CDR3 protein: CSARTGGYNSPLHF. The CDR3 DNA reads as TGCAGCGCTAGGACAGGTGGCTATAATTCACCCCTCCACTTT.

This clonotype was found many times. The rearrangement uses TRBV25-1 and TRBJ1-6; TRBD1 matches at 9 bases. The V gene end was trimmed by 6 bases and the J gene end by 3 bases; junction bases not matched to a gene: 3. Germline-derived CDR1 and CDR2 are MGHDK and SYGVNS. This CDR3 contains 15 residues. CDR3 residues: CASRGTGLYNSPLHF. The CDR3, as DNA: TGTGCCAGCAGAGGGACAGGGCTCTATAATTCACCCCTCCACTTT.

The chain combines TRBV20-1 with TRBJ2-1; the D gene could be TRBD1 or TRBD2 (6 bases each). Germline CDR1 and CDR2: DFQATT and SNEGSKA (reference sequence). V lost 6 bases to trimming and J lost 5 bases, with 14 bases between them. This CDR3 contains 13 residues. CDR3 nucleotide sequence: TGCAGTGCCCCCCGGGGGCTCCACAATGAGCAGTTCTTC. Translated: CSAPRGLHNEQFF.

This chain joins TRBV30 and TRBJ2-7, with D possibly TRBD2 on 5 matching bases. V lost 0 bases and J lost 7, with 13 bases in between. The length of the CDR3 is 13 residues. Germline-derived CDR1 and CDR2 are GTSNPN and SVGIG (reference sequence). CDR3 in DNA: TGTGCCTGGAGTGTACATGGTCCGGGAGAGCAGTACTTC. Translating gives CAWSVHGPGEQYF.

The V and J genes are TRBV12-3 or TRBV12-4 and TRBJ1-5; the D gene is possibly TRBD1 (6 bases). CDR3 length: 16 residues. The germline V and J ends were trimmed by 5 bases and 3 bases, with 17 bases remaining between them. CDR3 sequence reads: CASSTGGGPYNQPQHF. DNA for the CDR3: TGTGCCAGCAGTACGGGCGGGGGGCCGTACAATCAGCCCCAGCATTTT.

This clonotype was found a few times. This chain joins TRBV20-1 and TRBJ1-4, with no clear D. Trimming took 4 bases from V and 3 from J, leaving 12 bases between them. Germline assignment: CDR1 DFQATT and CDR2 SNEGSKA (reference sequence). There are 14 residues in the CDR3. CDR3 DNA sequence: TGCAGTGCTATCTCCCGGGCAGCTAATGAAAAACTGTTTTTT. This gives the protein CSAISRAANEKLFF.

V and J are TRBV28 and TRBJ2-1; D call uncertain. CDR3 size: 15 residues. V gave up 4 bases and J gave up 0 bases, with 10 bases separating them. In germline, CDR1 is MDHEN, CDR2 SYDVKM. The CDR3 DNA reads as TGTGCCAGCAGTTCCGGAGCCAGCTCCTACAATGAGCAGTTCTTC. Its translation: CASSSGASSYNEQFF.